Listed below are T cell receptor beta chains from one sample, sequenced in a study of cytomegalovirus exposure and HLA in healthy donors. Clones were sequenced by immunoSEQ multiplex PCR, and TCRdb holds only the in-frame ones, with some missing. The sample lists about 200,000 clones; around 83% were seen once. The sequenced sample consisted of PBMCs. These receptors all stem from a woman between 45 and 60 years old in good health and CMV-seropositive. Both conserved end residues are trimmed from each CDR3. Each record gives: V gene, CDR3 protein.

V: TRBV5-4
CDR3: ASSRDRGSEEQF

V: TRBV28
CDR3: ASSLFPYEQY

V: TRBV4-1
CDR3: ASSQDGTSGGNSQY

V: TRBV29-1
CDR3: SVGHTYEQY

V: TRBV29-1
CDR3: SARLAGIPYEQY

V: TRBV19
CDR3: ASSLSSGGPYNEQF

V: TRBV10-3
CDR3: AISESGSRGQETQY

V: TRBV10-3
CDR3: AISDGWGQFNTGELF

V: TRBV19
CDR3: ASSTLMTGTETQY

V: TRBV2
CDR3: ASRPDSSYGYT

V: TRBV5-5
CDR3: ASSLVAETQY

V: TRBV7-2
CDR3: ASSPRGRQETQY

V: TRBV6-5
CDR3: ASSSTLGYNEQF

V: TRBV27
CDR3: ASSQTPGLAGGIGELF

V: TRBV5-1
CDR3: ASSSDRSKNIQY

V: TRBV10-3
CDR3: AITEDGSTDTQY

V: TRBV4-3
CDR3: ASSPRLPVTGVYQPQH

V: TRBV7-8
CDR3: ASSFVGTGVGSTYEQY

V: TRBV7-7
CDR3: ASSQGTSGRNTGELF

V: TRBV30
CDR3: AWSGGELAKNSQY

V: TRBV28
CDR3: ASRPDRFNSPLH

V: TRBV11-2
CDR3: ASSGQGYEQF

V: TRBV21-1
CDR3: ASSKALGTSGSYEQY

V: TRBV5-1
CDR3: ASSFADTSGGYT

V: TRBV5-1
CDR3: ASSGGQGNGYT

V: TRBV6-1
CDR3: ASSEGRVQY

V: TRBV13
CDR3: ASSFSSYEQY

V: TRBV4-1
CDR3: ASSQPTSGWNEQF

V: TRBV7-2
CDR3: ASSPRIATSYEQY

V: TRBV18
CDR3: ASSPRGRGLDNEQF

V: TRBV30
CDR3: AWSPKPYNSPLH

V: TRBV10-3
CDR3: AISEDRNYGYT

V: TRBV18
CDR3: ASSPTDSGTEAF

V: TRBV6-1
CDR3: ASSKTGRIGEQY

V: TRBV9
CDR3: ASSVATLGGGFTDTQY

V: TRBV30
CDR3: AWRMDRDYGYT

V: TRBV5-1
CDR3: ASSDSPDPYEQY

V: TRBV5-1
CDR3: ASSLGSRNTEAF

V: TRBV9
CDR3: ASSATSGGYNEQF

V: TRBV5-1
CDR3: ASSPDNSPLH

V: TRBV28
CDR3: ASSLSGRANEQF